The next 21 T cell receptor beta chains were all read from a single sample in a study of CXCR3-negative and CXCR3-positive naive CD8 T cells. Study-wide findings and caveats: The study found more hydrophobic TRB CDR3s in CXCR3-positive naive cells than in CXCR3-negative naive cells.

No antigens are known for them. Researchers prepared the TRB cDNA libraries using 5' RACE with UMI labels. Reanalyzing the 5' RACE reads, TCRdb keeps one entry per CDR3 protein, without DNA. This repertoire includes about 63,000 distinct CDR3 sequences. The sample was naive CXCR3+ CD8+ T cells from blood. Subset of the sample: CD45RO-CCR7+CD27+CD95- naive CD8+ T cells expressing CXCR3 (TNR3+). The receptors derive from a human donor in good health. Some clones in this sample may be carry-over from other donors' samples.

This chain links TRBV12-3 or TRBV12-4 with TRBJ2-3. This CDR3 contains 13 residues. CDR3 protein: CASSFPMSDTQYF.

V usage is TRBV6-5 and J usage is TRBJ2-1; TCRdb outputs TRBD1, but without DNA this stays unchecked. This CDR3 is 15 amino acids long. CDR1 is MNHEY and CDR2 is SVGAGI in the germline V gene. This CDR3 reads CASTRDRGSYNEQFF.

The chain combines TRBV15 with TRBJ2-5; absent DNA, TCRdb's TRBD1 call cannot be checked. The length of the CDR3 is 15 residues. Germline V gives CDR1 LNHNV, CDR2 YYDKDF (reference sequence). This chain's CDR3 is CATSRDGGAGETQYF.

The chain carries TRBV4-1 and TRBJ2-6. This CDR3 is built from 15 residues. Germline V gene sequence: CDR1 MGHRA, CDR2 YSYEKL. Here the CDR3 reads CASSQDRDGANVLTF.

This chain links TRBV5-5 with TRBJ1-4. Germline V gene data show CDR1 as SGHKS and CDR2 as YYEKEE (reference sequence). CDR3 length equals 13 residues. The CDR3 spells CASFAATNEKLFF.

The V call is TRBV28, the J call TRBJ2-7; TCRdb's D gene call, TRBD1, goes unchecked for lack of DNA. Germline-derived CDR1 and CDR2 are MDHEN and SYDVKM. The CDR3 has 15 residues. CDR3 region: CASSPNRGRYFEQYF.

The chain recombines TRBV12-3 or TRBV12-4 with TRBJ2-2; with no DNA, the TCRdb D assignment of TRBD2 cannot be verified. This CDR3 has 13 amino acids. The CDR3 protein is CASSLAGGGELFF.

V gene TRBV12-3 or TRBV12-4 combines with J gene TRBJ1-1. The CDR3 sequence is 16 residues long. The CDR3 sequence is CASSLGPLGTHTEAFF.

This sequence joins TRBV7-2 and TRBJ1-1. The CDR3 runs 13 residues. The germline V gene encodes CDR1 SGHTA and CDR2 FQGNSA. The CDR3 protein is CASSRRHYTEAFF.

The CDR3 region is CASRDREHYEQYF. This chain links TRBV27 with TRBJ2-7; TCRdb picks TRBD1, but there is no DNA to check that call. The CDR3 runs to 13 residues. Germline CDR1 and CDR2: MNHEY and SMNVEV (reference sequence).

The chain couples TRBV29-1 to TRBJ2-7; the TCRdb D gene call, TRBD1, has no DNA to confirm it. CDR1 SQVTM and CDR2 ANQGSEA come from the germline V gene. This CDR3 is 14 amino acids long. CDR3 sequence reads: CSVEPGEVGYEQYF.

The chain employs TRBV29-1 and TRBJ2-7; lacking DNA, the TRBD1 call made by TCRdb goes unchecked. CDR3 size: 13 residues. The germline gives CDR1 SQVTM, CDR2 ANQGSEA. The CDR3: CSVEVRQGYEQYF.

The V and J genes are TRBV5-5 and TRBJ2-3; TCRdb reports TRBD1, a call that lacks DNA to check it against. The CDR3 consists of 16 residues. Germline V lookup: CDR1 SGHKS, CDR2 YYEKEE (reference sequence). The CDR3 loop reads CASSLGQGLSTDTQYF.

The V call is TRBV7-9, the J call TRBJ1-1; TCRdb selects TRBD1, and the lack of DNA leaves this call unchecked. The germline V gene encodes CDR1 SEHNR and CDR2 FQNEAQ (reference sequence). CDR3 size: 15 residues. CDR3 sequence reads: CASSVYRGQNTEAFF.

V is TRBV2 and J is TRBJ2-1. This CDR3 has 14 residues. CDR1 and CDR2 (germline): SNHLY, FYNNEI. CDR3 region: CASSADSSYNEQFF.

The chain has TRBV29-1 and TRBJ1-6; as DNA is missing, the TRBD1 call by TCRdb cannot be tested. The CDR3 extends over 13 amino acids. CDR1 and CDR2 from the germline V gene are SQVTM and ANQGSEA. This CDR3 is CSVADRTNSPLHF.

The rearrangement links TRBV9 to TRBJ1-1; TCRdb names TRBD1, which stays unverified in the absence of DNA. CDR1 SGDLS and CDR2 YYNGEE come from the germline V gene. The CDR3 runs to 15 residues. CDR3 sequence: CASSDGPRGNTEAFF. The variable domain in full, completed from reference TRBV9 and TRBJ1-1, reads DSGVTQTPKHLITATGQRVTLRCSPRSGDLSVYWYQQSLDQGLQFLIQYYNGEERAKGNILERFSAQQFPDLHSELNLSSLELGDSALYFCASSDGPRGNTEAFFGQGTRLTVV.

The V call is TRBV4-3, the J call TRBJ2-1; TCRdb picks TRBD2, but there is no DNA to check that call. The CDR3 has 15 amino acids. Germline V CDR1 and CDR2: LGHNA, YSLEER. This chain's CDR3 is CASSPGGGVYNEQFF.

The CDR3 spells CASSPTYTGELFF. V usage is TRBV7-3 and J usage is TRBJ2-2. The CDR3 length is 13 residues. Germline assignment: CDR1 SGHTA and CDR2 FQGTGA.

The chain joins TRBV29-1 to TRBJ2-7; with no DNA, the TCRdb D assignment of TRBD2 cannot be verified. The CDR3 has 12 residues. Per germline, CDR1 SQVTM and CDR2 ANQGSEA. The CDR3 sequence is CSAGLLGYEQYF.

V is TRBV13 and J is TRBJ2-7. Germline CDR1 PRHDT, CDR2 FYEKMQ (reference sequence). The CDR3 sequence is 11 residues long. The CDR3 spells CASSRAYEQYF.